This T cell receptor (beta chain) is from a study of cytomegalovirus exposure and HLA in healthy donors. Germline V lookup: CDR1 SQVTM, CDR2 ANQGSEA. The length of the CDR3 is 10 amino acids, counting both ends. The PCR made use of 60 Vbeta and 13 Jbeta primers. Repertoires were generated with immunoSEQ multiplex PCR, while TCRdb's copy carries only in-frame clones and drops some. The table lists about 180,000 clones, over 70% of them singletons. In regard to this clone: Its specificity is not known. The DNA is left out, because the CDR3 cannot be placed on it with certainty; the CDR3 is given as TCRdb lists it.

Findings of the study overall: Some TCR beta chains (around 160 of them) were listed as cytomegalovirus-associated. As immune exposure information, only CMV serostatus was available.

The sample comprised PBMCs. This sequence originates from a woman in her 30s in good health and CMV-seronegative. J is TRBJ2-5 and V is TRBV29-1; TRBD1 is the table's D call, not checked against the DNA. Here the CDR3 reads CSVGQGSEYF.